These 3 T cell receptor beta chains originate from one sample sequenced in a study of blood T cell repertoires in COVID-19. The assay was immunoSEQ multiplex PCR, and TCRdb's table has in-frame clones only and misses some. Among 65,000 to 95,000 clones listed, approximately 93% were seen once. Sequenced input: peripheral blood. These receptors were obtained from a middle-aged man with COVID-19, enrolled during active disease.

The chain combines TRBV5-4 with TRBJ2-1, with D possibly matching TRBD1 (5 bases). The V end lost 5 bases, the J end lost 0 bases, and 9 bases lay between the germline ends. Germline assignment: CDR1 SGHNT and CDR2 YYREEE (reference sequence). The CDR3 is made up of 14 amino acids. The CDR3 sequence: CASRDSPSYNEQFF. CDR3 bases: TGTGCCAGCAGAGACAGTCCCTCCTACAATGAGCAGTTCTTC.

The chain links TRBV7-3 to TRBJ2-1; TRBD1 matches 9 bases. Per germline, CDR1 SGHTA and CDR2 FQGTGA. V lost 1 base, J lost 8 bases, and 6 bases stayed unmatched. This CDR3 is 15 amino acids long. CDR3 protein: CASSLSGQGNHEQFF. For the CDR3, the DNA is TGTGCCAGCAGCTTAAGTGGACAGGGGAACCATGAGCAGTTCTTC.

The CDR3 is CAWSRTGTGNGYTF. The CDR3 DNA follows: TGTGCCTGGAGTCGGACCGGGACAGGGAATGGCTACACCTTC. The V call is TRBV30, the J call TRBJ1-2; 9 positions match TRBD1. This CDR3 has 14 amino acids. The germline CDR1 and CDR2 sequences are GTSNPN and SVGIG (reference sequence). The ends lost 2 bases at V and 6 bases at J; junction bases unmatched: 7.